A selection of T cell receptor beta chains follows, all from one sample in a study of Ad26.COV2.S vaccination and SARS-CoV-2 variants. The data were produced by immunoSEQ multiplex PCR, yet TCRdb's version contains in-frame clones alone and is incomplete. The data contain 300,000 to 500,000 clones, roughly nine tenths of them singletons. The sample consisted of peripheral blood, taken in a trial of Ad26.COV2.S vaccine versus placebo. All receptors come from a person between 18 and 59 years old who received the Ad26.COV2.S COVID-19 vaccine or a placebo. Each CDR3 is given with its conserved first and last residue. Each record gives: clone size, CDR3 length, V gene, D gene, J gene, CDR3 protein, CDR3 DNA. The D gene is left open where the match is weak. A clone size is listed for some rows: how often the clone was seen (once, few, many), or a class if it is expanded.

NA	15	TRBV19	NA	TRBJ1-2	CASSIVGSGNYGYTF	TGTGCCAGTAGTATAGTAGGGTCGGGTAACTATGGCTACACCTTC
NA	13	TRBV7-9	TRBD1	TRBJ1-5	CASSSDREQPQHF	TGTGCCAGCAGCTCAGACAGGGAACAGCCCCAGCATTTT
NA	13	TRBV19	NA	TRBJ2-7	CASSVGGSYEQYF	TGTGCCAGTAGCGTAGGCGGGTCCTACGAGCAGTACTTC
NA	14	TRBV6-5	NA	TRBJ2-7	CASSLGQTSYEQYF	TGTGCCAGCAGCCTCGGACAGACCTCCTACGAGCAGTACTTC
NA	13	TRBV15	NA	TRBJ1-3	CATSSNSGNTIYF	TGTGCCACCAGCAGTAACTCTGGAAACACCATATATTTT
NA	10	TRBV2	NA	TRBJ1-5	CASMSQPQHF	TGTGCCAGCATGAGTCAGCCCCAGCATTTT
NA	15	TRBV18	TRBD2	TRBJ2-5	CASSPGLAGAETQYF	TGTGCCAGCTCACCAGGACTAGCGGGGGCAGAGACCCAGTACTTC
NA	15	TRBV6-2/TRBV6-3	NA	TRBJ2-3	CASSYTGALTDTQYF	TGTGCCAGCAGTTACACCGGGGCTCTCACAGATACGCAGTATTTT
once	15	TRBV6-5	NA	TRBJ1-2	CASSFPGGSNYGYTF	TGTGCCAGCAGTTTCCCGGGGGGTTCTAACTATGGCTACACCTTC
NA	16	TRBV11-1	TRBD2	TRBJ2-3	CTSSLSLAGGTDTQYF	TGTACCAGCAGCCTGTCGCTAGCGGGGGGCACAGATACGCAGTATTTT
NA	12	TRBV5-6	NA	TRBJ1-1	CASSWGNTEAFF	TGTGCCAGCAGCTGGGGGAACACTGAAGCTTTCTTT
few	13	TRBV6-5	TRBD1	TRBJ1-2	CASSSRGRNGYTF	TGTGCCAGCAGTTCGAGGGGGCGAAATGGCTACACCTTC
once	14	TRBV18	TRBD1	TRBJ1-2	CASSPAGGVFSYTF	TGTGCCAGCTCACCAGCAGGGGGCGTTTTTAGCTACACCTTC
NA	15	TRBV10-3	NA	TRBJ1-6	CAISESWVGNSPLHF	TGTGCCATCAGTGAGTCTTGGGTGGGTAATTCACCCCTCCACTTT
few	12	TRBV5-4	NA	TRBJ2-7	CASSLGFEEQYF	TGTGCCAGCAGCTTAGGGTTCGAGGAGCAGTACTTC
NA	15	TRBV6-2/TRBV6-3	NA	TRBJ2-7	CASNPHRDNALEQYF	TGTGCCAGCAACCCTCACCGGGACAATGCCCTCGAGCAGTACTTC
NA	15	TRBV6-5	NA	TRBJ2-3	CASSPQGTPTDTQYF	TGTGCCAGCAGTCCACAGGGGACTCCCACAGATACGCAGTATTTT
NA	14	TRBV7-9	NA	TRBJ1-1	CASSLAVLATEAFF	TGTGCCAGCAGCTTAGCAGTCCTGGCCACTGAAGCTTTCTTT
NA	14	TRBV4-3	TRBD1	TRBJ2-7	CASSQNLGGSEQYF	TGCGCCAGCAGCCAGAACTTAGGGGGCAGCGAGCAGTACTTC
NA	15	TRBV6-2/TRBV6-3	NA	TRBJ2-1	CASSDLRGTLNEQFF	TGTGCCAGCAGCGACTTGCGGGGTACTCTCAATGAGCAGTTCTTC
NA	14	TRBV24-1	TRBD1	TRBJ1-2	CATSDATPGGGYTF	TGTGCCACCAGTGATGCGACGCCAGGGGGAGGCTACACCTTC
NA	12	TRBV12-3/TRBV12-4	NA	TRBJ1-3	CASSLGGNTIYF	TGTGCCAGCAGTTTGGGGGGAAACACCATATATTTT
NA	16	TRBV15	NA	TRBJ2-3	CATSRDRGARPDTQYF	TGTGCCACCAGCAGAGATCGGGGGGCTCGTCCAGATACGCAGTATTTT
NA	17	TRBV7-9	NA	TRBJ2-2	CASSSFTGGTNTGELFF	TGTGCCAGCAGCTCATTCACGGGCGGTACGAACACCGGGGAGCTGTTTTTT
NA	15	TRBV19	TRBD2	TRBJ2-7	CASSIYGGASHEQYF	TGTGCCAGTAGTATATACGGGGGGGCTTCCCACGAGCAGTACTTC
NA	14	TRBV9	TRBD1	TRBJ1-1	CASSEDRGSREAFF	TGTGCCAGCAGCGAGGACAGGGGCTCGCGTGAAGCTTTCTTT